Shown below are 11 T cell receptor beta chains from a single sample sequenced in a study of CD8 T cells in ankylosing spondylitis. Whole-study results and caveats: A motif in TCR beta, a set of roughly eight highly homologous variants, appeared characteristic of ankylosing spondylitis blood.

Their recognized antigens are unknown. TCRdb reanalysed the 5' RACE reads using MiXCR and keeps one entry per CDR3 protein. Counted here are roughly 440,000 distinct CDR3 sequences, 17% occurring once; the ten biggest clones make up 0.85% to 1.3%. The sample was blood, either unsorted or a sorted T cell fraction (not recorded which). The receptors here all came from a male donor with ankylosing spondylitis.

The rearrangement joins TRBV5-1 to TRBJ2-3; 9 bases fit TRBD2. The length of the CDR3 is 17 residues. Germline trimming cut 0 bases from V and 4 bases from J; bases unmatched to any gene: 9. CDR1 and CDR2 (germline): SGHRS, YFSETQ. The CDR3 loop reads CASSLELTSGGSDTQYF. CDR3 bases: TGCGCCAGCAGCTTGGAATTGACTAGCGGCGGTTCAGATACGCAGTATTTT.

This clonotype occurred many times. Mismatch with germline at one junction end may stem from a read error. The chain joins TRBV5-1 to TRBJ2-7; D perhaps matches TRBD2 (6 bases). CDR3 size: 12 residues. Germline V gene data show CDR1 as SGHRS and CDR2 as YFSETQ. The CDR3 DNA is TGTGCCAGCAGCTTAGGAGGGTACGAGCAGTACTTC. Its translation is CASSLGGYEQYF.

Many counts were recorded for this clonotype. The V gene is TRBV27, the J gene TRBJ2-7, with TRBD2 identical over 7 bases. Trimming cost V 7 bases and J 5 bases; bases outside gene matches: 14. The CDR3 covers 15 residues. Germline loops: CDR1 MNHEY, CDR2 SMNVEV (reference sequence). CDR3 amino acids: CASIPLGGAMDEQYF. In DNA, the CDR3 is TGTGCCAGCATCCCCCTGGGAGGGGCAATGGACGAGCAGTACTTC.

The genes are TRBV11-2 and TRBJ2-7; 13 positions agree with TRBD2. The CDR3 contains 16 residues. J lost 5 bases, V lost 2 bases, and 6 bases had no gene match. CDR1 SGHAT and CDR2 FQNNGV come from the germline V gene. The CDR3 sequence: CASSLNYGLAGDEQYF. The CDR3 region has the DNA TGTGCCAGCAGCTTAAACTATGGACTAGCGGGAGACGAGCAGTACTTC.

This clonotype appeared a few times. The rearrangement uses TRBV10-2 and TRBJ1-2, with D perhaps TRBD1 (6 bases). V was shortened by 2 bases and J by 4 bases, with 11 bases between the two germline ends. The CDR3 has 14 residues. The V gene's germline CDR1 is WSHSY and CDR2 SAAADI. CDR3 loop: CASSEVGAVYGYTF. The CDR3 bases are TGCGCCAGCAGTGAGGTGGGGGCAGTCTATGGCTACACCTTC.

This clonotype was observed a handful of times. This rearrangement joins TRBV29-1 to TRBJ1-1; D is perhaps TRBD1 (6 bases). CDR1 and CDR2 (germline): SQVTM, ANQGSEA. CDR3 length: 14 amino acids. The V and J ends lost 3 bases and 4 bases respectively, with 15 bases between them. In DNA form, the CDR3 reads TGCAGCGTTGACGGTACAGGGATGGGCACTGAAGCTTTCTTT. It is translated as CSVDGTGMGTEAFF.

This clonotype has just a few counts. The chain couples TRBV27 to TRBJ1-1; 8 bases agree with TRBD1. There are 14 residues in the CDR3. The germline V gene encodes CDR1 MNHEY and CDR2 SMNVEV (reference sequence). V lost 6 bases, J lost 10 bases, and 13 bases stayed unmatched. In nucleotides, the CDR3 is TGTGCCAGCAGCTCTACAGGGGGGTTCGTTGGAGCTTTCTTT. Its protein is CASSSTGGFVGAFF.

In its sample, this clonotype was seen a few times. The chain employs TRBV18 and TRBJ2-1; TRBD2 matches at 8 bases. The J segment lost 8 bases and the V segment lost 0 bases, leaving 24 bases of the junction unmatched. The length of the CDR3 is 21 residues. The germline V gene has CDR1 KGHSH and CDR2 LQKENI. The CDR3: CASSPPNSKKKLAGGEDEQFF. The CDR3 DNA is TGTGCCAGCTCACCACCGAATAGCAAAAAGAAGCTAGCGGGTGGTGAGGATGAGCAGTTCTTC.

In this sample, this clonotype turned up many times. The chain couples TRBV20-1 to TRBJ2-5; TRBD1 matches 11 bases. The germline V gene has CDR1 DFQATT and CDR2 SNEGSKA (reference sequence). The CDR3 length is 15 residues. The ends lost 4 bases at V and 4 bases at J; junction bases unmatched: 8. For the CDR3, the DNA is TGCAGTGCTACCCAGGGGACAGGGGGGGCAGAGACCCAGTACTTC. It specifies CSATQGTGGAETQYF.

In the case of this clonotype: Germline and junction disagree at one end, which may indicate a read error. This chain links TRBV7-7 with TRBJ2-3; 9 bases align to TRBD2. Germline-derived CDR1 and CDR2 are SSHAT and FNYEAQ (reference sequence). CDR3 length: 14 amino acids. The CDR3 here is CASSLAGPSDTQYF. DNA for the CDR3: TGTGCTAGCAGCCTAGCGGGGCCGTCAGATACGCAGTATTTT. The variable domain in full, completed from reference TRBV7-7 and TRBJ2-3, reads GAGVSQSPRYKVTKRGQDVTLRCDPISSHATLYWYQQALGQGPEFLTYFNYEAQPDKSGLPSDRFSAERPEGSISTLTIQRTEQRDSAMYRCASSLAGPSDTQYFGPGTRLTVL.

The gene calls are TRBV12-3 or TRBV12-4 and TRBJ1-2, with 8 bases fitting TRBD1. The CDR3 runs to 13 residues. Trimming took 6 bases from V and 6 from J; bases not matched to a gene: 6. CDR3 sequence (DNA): TGTGCCAGCAGGGGGACAGGCAGTAATGGCTACACCTTC. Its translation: CASRGTGSNGYTF.